A selection of T cell receptor beta chains follows, all from one sample in a study of blood T cell repertoires in COVID-19. Sequenced by immunoSEQ multiplex PCR; TCRdb stores in-frame clones only, minus some. The sample shows 500,000 to 600,000 clones, approximately 88% of them seen only once. The specimen was peripheral blood. Receptors originate from a woman in her forties or fifties with COVID-19, enrolled during active disease. The CDR3 runs from the conserved cysteine through the conserved F or W. The D gene is left open where the match is weak. The size field is filled for only some rows; it gives once, few, many or a size class.

>TRBJ1-4|15|TRBV30|.|.
CAWSVRGPLREKLFF
TGTGCCTGGAGTGTCCGAGGGCCCCTGCGGGAAAAACTGTTTTTT
>TRBJ1-1|15|TRBV13|.|.
CASSPRGGLNTEAFF
TGTGCCAGCAGCCCGAGGGGGGGCCTGAACACTGAAGCTTTCTTT
>TRBJ2-7|15|TRBV6-4|.|.
CASSDSDRPAYEQYF
TGTGCCAGCAGTGACTCCGACAGGCCCGCCTACGAGCAGTACTTC
>TRBJ2-1|13|TRBV9|.|.
CASSGLTDNEQFF
TGTGCCAGCAGCGGGCTCACCGACAATGAGCAGTTCTTC
>TRBJ1-2|15|TRBV11-2|.|.
CASSLVVGANYGYTF
TGTGCCAGCAGCTTAGTAGTGGGGGCGAACTATGGCTACACCTTC
>TRBJ2-7|14|TRBV5-1|once|.
CASSLGDTSYEQYF
TGCGCCAGCAGCTTGGGGGACACTTCCTACGAGCAGTACTTC
>TRBJ2-1|14|TRBV9|.|.
CASSPRGPRNEQFF
TGTGCCAGCAGCCCGCGGGGGCCGAGGAATGAGCAGTTCTTC
>TRBJ2-7|14|TRBV28|.|.
CASISTGMVTVQYF
TGTGCCAGCATCAGCACAGGGATGGTTACCGTGCAGTACTTC
>TRBJ2-5|15|TRBV5-5|.|TRBD2
CASSGTSGGRETQYF
TGTGCCAGCAGCGGGACTAGCGGGGGAAGGGAGACCCAGTACTTC
>TRBJ2-5|15|TRBV2|.|TRBD2
CASSLRGGAQETQYF
TGTGCCAGCAGCCTTCGCGGGGGTGCGCAAGAGACCCAGTACTTC
>TRBJ2-1|14|TRBV6-5|.|.
CASSWDTSRNEQFF
TGTGCCAGCAGTTGGGACACCTCCCGCAATGAGCAGTTCTTC
>TRBJ2-3|16|TRBV7-3|.|.
CASSLNPTGSTDTQYF
TGTGCCAGCAGCTTAAACCCGACGGGGAGCACAGATACGCAGTATTTT
>TRBJ2-7|12|TRBV27|.|.
CASGNGGYEQYF
TGTGCCAGTGGAAACGGGGGCTACGAGCAGTACTTC
>TRBJ2-2|17|TRBV5-1|.|.
CASSTTWENTNTGELFF
TGCGCCAGCAGCACAACTTGGGAGAACACGAACACCGGGGAGCTGTTTTTT
>TRBJ2-3|13|TRBV4-1|few|TRBD2
CASSLAGADTQYF
TGCGCCAGCAGCCTCGCGGGGGCAGATACGCAGTATTTT
>TRBJ2-1|16|TRBV7-3|.|TRBD1
CASSLTSGQGANEQFF
TGTGCCAGCAGCTTAACGTCGGGACAGGGGGCCAATGAGCAGTTCTTC
>TRBJ1-3|14|TRBV9|.|.
CASSPGRGRNTIYF
TGTGCCAGCAGCCCAGGGAGGGGAAGAAACACCATATATTTT
>TRBJ2-1|15|TRBV7-9|.|.
CASGPTQLGGNEQFF
TGTGCCAGCGGCCCGACTCAACTAGGAGGGAATGAGCAGTTCTTC
>TRBJ1-1|12|TRBV10-1|.|TRBD1
CASSRQGSEAFF
TGCGCCAGCAGTCGACAGGGGAGTGAAGCTTTCTTT
>TRBJ2-1|11|TRBV4-1|.|.
CAILSGDEQFF
TGCGCCATCCTATCGGGGGATGAGCAGTTCTTC
>TRBJ2-7|16|TRBV11-1|.|.
CASSSGSSRFLYEQYF
TGTGCCAGCAGCTCAGGGTCCTCCCGATTCTTATACGAGCAGTACTTC
>TRBJ1-2|12|TRBV19|.|.
CASSYREGGYTF
TGTGCCAGTAGTTATCGGGAGGGTGGCTACACCTTC
>TRBJ1-1|15|TRBV2|.|TRBD1
CASRQEGAGNTEAFF
TGTGCCAGCAGGCAAGAGGGGGCGGGAAACACTGAAGCTTTCTTT
>TRBJ1-5|13|TRBV5-4|few|.
CASSFGSNQPQHF
TGTGCCAGCAGCTTCGGGAGCAATCAGCCCCAGCATTTT
>TRBJ1-6|13|TRBV2|.|.
CASSVAGNSPLHF
TGTGCCAGCAGTGTCGCAGGGAATTCACCCCTCCACTTT
>TRBJ2-7|12|TRBV14|.|TRBD1
CASRGQGSEQYF
TGTGCCAGCAGGGGACAGGGATCCGAGCAGTACTTC